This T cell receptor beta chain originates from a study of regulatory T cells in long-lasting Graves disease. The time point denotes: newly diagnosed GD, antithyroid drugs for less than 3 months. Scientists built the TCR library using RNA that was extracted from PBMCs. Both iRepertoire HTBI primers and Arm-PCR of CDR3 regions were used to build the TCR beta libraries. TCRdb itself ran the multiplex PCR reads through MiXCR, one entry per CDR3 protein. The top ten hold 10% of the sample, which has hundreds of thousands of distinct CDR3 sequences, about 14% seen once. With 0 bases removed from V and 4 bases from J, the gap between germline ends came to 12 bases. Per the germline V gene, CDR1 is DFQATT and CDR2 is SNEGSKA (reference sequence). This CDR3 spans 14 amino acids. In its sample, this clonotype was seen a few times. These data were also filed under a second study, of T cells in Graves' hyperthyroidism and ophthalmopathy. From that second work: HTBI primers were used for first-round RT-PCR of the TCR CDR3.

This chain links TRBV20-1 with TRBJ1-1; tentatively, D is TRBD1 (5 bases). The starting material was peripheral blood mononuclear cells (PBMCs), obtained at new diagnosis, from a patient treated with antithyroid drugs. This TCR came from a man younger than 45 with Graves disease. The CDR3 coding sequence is TGCAGTGCTAGAGATGAGAAAGGGGCCACTGAAGCTTTCTTT. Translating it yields CSARDEKGATEAFF.